This TCR beta chain was sequenced in a study of OX40 agonist ivuxolimab in advanced cancers. The overall study: The study gave patients intravenous ivuxolimab at 0.01 to 10 mg/kg every 2 weeks. Antecedent anti-PD-1, anti-PD-L1 or anti-CTLA-4 therapy was permissible, with around 40% having received some. The study's findings and limits: The specificity for antigen of the expanded peripheral T cells was not determined.

Baseline, cycle 4 day 1, and cycle 7 day 1 were the blood sampling points. The repertoire was sequenced with immunoSEQ multiplex PCR; TCRdb's copy has only in-frame clones and lacks some. The sample holds tens of thousands of clones, around 89% seen once. Germline V gene sequence: CDR1 MGHDK, CDR2 SYGVNS. V was clipped by 8 bases and J by 1 base, with 17 bases between them. The CDR3 is made up of 15 amino acids. Worth noting for this clone: Its antigen is not known.

The sequences come from CD4+ or CD8+ T cells sorted from blood, collected in a trial of the OX40 agonist ivuxolimab. The clonotype originates from an adult with an advanced solid tumor such as melanoma, head and neck, liver or kidney cancer. The rearrangement uses TRBV25-1 and TRBJ2-5; D possibly corresponds to TRBD2 (7 bases). The CDR3 nucleotides read TGTGCCAGCCCCTCAAGGGGGGGGCCCCAAGAGACCCAGTACTTC. As protein: CASPSRGGPQETQYF.